The T cell receptor (beta chain) described here comes from a study of CD8+CD57+ T cells in acquired aplastic anemia. Across the study: DNA recovered from sorted CD4+ and CD8+ cells had a mean of approximately 3.2 ug.

V lost 4 bases to trimming and J lost 6 bases; unmatched junction nucleotides: 10. The CDR3 consists of 14 residues. CDR1 is SGDLS, CDR2 YYNGEE, per germline. The TCR beta profiling, which covered VDJ combination and CDR3 sequence, was carried out using genomic DNA as the template. Each CDR3 protein gets one entry after TCRdb re-called the reads with MiXCR. The sample carries roughly 300,000 distinct CDR3 sequences, around 60% recorded once. This clonotype was counted at least ten times. The antigen remains undetermined. Findings and limits, study-wide: Simpson's diversity of CD8+ cells was not significantly different in patients compared with controls. The study identified almost 30 CD8+ CDR3 sequences shared by patients and controls.

V usage is TRBV9 and J usage is TRBJ2-7; TRBD1 matches 7 bases. Sequencing was performed on sorted CD4+, CD8+, or CD8+CD57+ T cells (not recorded which) from PBMCs. The receptor was derived from a human donor with severe aplastic anemia or a healthy control (not recorded which). Written as DNA, the CDR3 is TGTGCCAGCAGCCCTCGGACAGGACTTGGCGAGCAGTACTTC. This sequence encodes CASSPRTGLGEQYF.